This is a list of T cell receptor beta chains from one sample in a study of blood T cell repertoires in COVID-19. Measured with immunoSEQ multiplex PCR; TCRdb has only the in-frame clones, and not every one. This table holds about 240,000 clones, 87% found once. Sample: PBMCs or T cells enriched from blood (not recorded which). These TCRs come from a woman in her 30s with acute COVID-19. Each CDR3 is given with its conserved first and last residue. The D gene is left open where the match is weak. A row's size may be missing; if present it is once, few, many or a size class.

D,size,J,V,CDR3,DNA
-,-,TRBJ1-6,TRBV2,CASSEREGGSPLHF,TGTGCCAGCAGTGAAAGGGAGGGCGGTTCACCCCTCCACTTT
-,-,TRBJ1-1,TRBV6-1,CASSESVSGSNTEAFF,TGTGCCAGCAGTGAAAGTGTTTCGGGGTCAAACACTGAAGCTTTCTTT
TRBD1,-,TRBJ2-7,TRBV19,CASSVRDSSYEQYF,TGTGCCAGTAGTGTCCGGGACAGCTCCTACGAGCAGTACTTC
TRBD1,-,TRBJ2-6,TRBV5-4,CASSFPRDRPSGANVLTF,TGTGCCAGCAGCTTTCCCCGGGACAGGCCCTCTGGGGCCAACGTCCTGACTTTC
-,-,TRBJ1-4,TRBV2,CASRGFEAGAAEKLFF,TGTGCCAGCAGGGGTTTTGAGGCCGGAGCGGCTGAAAAACTGTTTTTT
-,-,TRBJ2-1,TRBV7-2,CASSYGGVPSSYNEQFF,TGTGCCAGCAGCTACGGGGGAGTCCCCAGCTCCTACAATGAGCAGTTCTTC
-,-,TRBJ1-2,TRBV10-3,CAISGRGGVSYGYTF,TGTGCCATCAGTGGCCGAGGAGGGGTTAGCTATGGCTACACCTTC
TRBD1,-,TRBJ2-3,TRBV5-5,CASSWGQGAGDTQYF,TGTGCCAGCAGCTGGGGACAGGGGGCCGGAGATACGCAGTATTTT
TRBD1,-,TRBJ1-2,TRBV6-1,CASSEGTGVAYYDGYTF,TGTGCCAGCAGTGAAGGGACAGGGGTGGCGTACTATGATGGCTACACCTTC
TRBD2,-,TRBJ2-1,TRBV28,CASSSGGHYNEQFF,TGTGCCAGCTCTAGCGGGGGCCACTACAATGAGCAGTTCTTC
TRBD1,-,TRBJ1-2,TRBV5-1,CASSSHRDRGPYGYTF,TGCGCCAGCAGCTCGCACCGGGACAGGGGTCCGTATGGCTACACCTTC
TRBD1,few,TRBJ2-2,TRBV5-1,CASSSGQGHTGELFF,TGCGCCAGCAGCTCCGGACAGGGCCACACCGGGGAGCTGTTTTTT